The 21 T cell receptor beta chains listed next were all sequenced from one sample in a study of OX40 agonist ivuxolimab in advanced cancers. Measured with immunoSEQ multiplex PCR; TCRdb has only the in-frame clones, and not every one. The top ten clones hold around 0.95% of a sample with under 80,000 clones, roughly 90% of them seen once. The sample in question was CD4+ or CD8+ T cells sorted from blood, obtained in a trial of the OX40 agonist ivuxolimab. All receptors derive from an adult with an advanced solid tumor such as melanoma, head and neck, liver or kidney cancer.

V usage is TRBV7-3 and J usage is TRBJ2-1; tentative D call: TRBD2 (6 bases). The CDR3 contains 16 residues. Germline V gives CDR1 SGHTA, CDR2 FQGTGA. V was trimmed by 2 bases and J by 0 bases, leaving 11 bases between them. CDR3 amino acids: CASSLGTGSSYNEQFF. The CDR3 DNA reads as TGTGCCAGCAGCTTAGGGACCGGGAGCTCCTACAATGAGCAGTTCTTC. The whole variable domain, filled in from reference TRBV7-3 and TRBJ2-1, reads GAGVSQTPSNKVTEKGKYVELRCDPISGHTALYWYRQSLGQGPEFLIYFQGTGAADDSGLPNDRFFAVRPEGSVSTLKIQRTERGDSAVYLCASSLGTGSSYNEQFFGPGTRLTVL.

V gene TRBV6-6 combines with J gene TRBJ1-5, with no clear D. This CDR3 is 12 amino acids long. Trimming stripped 5 bases from V and 2 bases from J, with 4 bases between. CDR1 is MNHNY and CDR2 is SVGAGI in the germline V gene (reference sequence). The DNA for the CDR3 is TGTGCCAGCAGTCCCGGCAATCAGCCCCAGCATTTT. It is translated as CASSPGNQPQHF.

The gene calls are TRBV5-1 and TRBJ2-5, with D tentatively TRBD1 or TRBD2 (5 bases each). The CDR3 has 15 residues. Trimming took off 5 bases at V and 4 bases at J, with 18 bases between the two ends. Germline V gene sequence: CDR1 SGHRS, CDR2 YFSETQ. The CDR3 sequence is CASSLFGEGTETQYF. As DNA, the CDR3 is TGCGCCAGCAGTCTCTTCGGTGAGGGGACAGAGACCCAGTACTTC.

The V and J genes are TRBV27 and TRBJ2-2, with D perhaps TRBD1 (6 bases). Germline assignment: CDR1 MNHEY and CDR2 SMNVEV (reference sequence). The CDR3 is 16 amino acids. The V end lost 6 bases, the J end lost 6 bases, and 20 bases lay between the germline ends. CDR3 residues: CASRIWTAPRAGELFF. The CDR3 bases are TGTGCCAGCAGAATTTGGACAGCCCCGAGGGCCGGGGAGCTGTTTTTT.

The table lists this clone with a count of one. The V call is TRBV5-1, the J call TRBJ2-2; 8 positions agree with TRBD1. V was clipped by 4 bases and J by 6 bases; unmatched bases: 11. The CDR3 is made up of 16 amino acids. The germline CDR1 and CDR2 sequences are SGHRS and YFSETQ. CDR3 loop: CASSLRTGTNAGELFF. Here the CDR3 DNA reads TGCGCCAGCAGCCTGAGGACAGGGACGAATGCCGGGGAGCTGTTTTTT.

The V call is TRBV18, the J call TRBJ2-6; a weak D match, TRBD2 (5 bases). Germline V lookup: CDR1 KGHSH, CDR2 LQKENI. The V and J ends lost 0 bases and 0 bases respectively, with 9 bases between them. There are 17 residues in the CDR3. The CDR3 coding sequence is TGTGCCAGCTCACCACCTTCGAGGGCCTCTGGGGCCAACGTCCTGACTTTC. Translated: CASSPPSRASGANVLTF.

V usage is TRBV7-6 and J usage is TRBJ1-5; D is unresolved. The CDR3 is made up of 13 amino acids. Germline V CDR1 and CDR2: SGHVS, FNYEAQ. Trimming took off 1 base at V and 3 bases at J, with 4 bases between the two ends. CDR3 amino acids: CASSLGVNQPQHF. CDR3 nucleotides: TGTGCCAGCAGCTTAGGCGTCAATCAGCCCCAGCATTTT.

The chain joins TRBV7-2 to TRBJ2-4; 12 bases are a match to TRBD1. The germline CDR1 and CDR2 sequences are SGHTA and FQGNSA. CDR3 length: 14 residues. J gave up 5 bases and V 5 bases, and 1 base lay outside the gene matches. As DNA, the CDR3 is TGTGCCAGCAGCCGGGACAGGGGGCAAAACATTCAGTACTTC. Its translation: CASSRDRGQNIQYF.

The chain carries TRBV19 and TRBJ2-1, with TRBD1 matching over 10 bases. Germline CDR1 LNHDA, CDR2 SQIVND (reference sequence). CDR3 size: 15 residues. The J segment lost 4 bases and the V segment lost 4 bases, leaving 4 bases of the junction unmatched. The CDR3 coding sequence is TGTGCCAGTAGTAAATGGACAGGGGGGTACAATGAGCAGTTCTTC. This translates into CASSKWTGGYNEQFF.

A single count supports this clone. J is TRBJ2-7 and V is TRBV28; 7 bases agree with TRBD2. V lost 6 bases to trimming and J lost 0 bases; unmatched junction nucleotides: 8. Per the germline V gene, CDR1 is MDHEN and CDR2 is SYDVKM. The CDR3 totals 15 residues. The DNA of the CDR3 is TGTGCCAGCAGGTTTCGGGGGAGGGCCTCCTACGAGCAGTACTTC. Translating it yields CASRFRGRASYEQYF.

The chain couples TRBV5-1 to TRBJ2-1; TRBD2 aligns across 10 bases. The CDR3 covers 17 residues. V was pared by 1 base and J by 0 bases, with 4 bases of the junction left unmatched. Germline V gene sequence: CDR1 SGHRS, CDR2 YFSETQ. The CDR3 protein is CASSLRTSGNSYNEQFF. DNA for the CDR3: TGCGCCAGCAGCTTGCGCACTAGCGGGAACTCCTACAATGAGCAGTTCTTC.

The genes are TRBV19 and TRBJ1-1; no reliable D call. CDR1 LNHDA and CDR2 SQIVND come from the germline V gene (reference sequence). This CDR3 has 18 amino acids. The V end was cut by 1 base, the J end by 1 base, with 19 bases between. CDR3 in DNA: TGTGCCAGTAGTATAGTTTTCTTCGGGAGGACGACGAACACTGAAGCTTTCTTT. Its translation is CASSIVFFGRTTNTEAFF.

The gene calls are TRBV7-9 and TRBJ1-2, with unresolved D. Germline V gives CDR1 SEHNR, CDR2 FQNEAQ (reference sequence). The CDR3 spans 13 residues. Deletions cut 5 bases from V and 6 bases from J, with 13 bases between. CDR3 nucleotides: TGTGCCAGCAGCCGAGCCGCTCCTGATGGCTACACCTTC. Its translation is CASSRAAPDGYTF.

V is TRBV29-1 and J is TRBJ2-1; 12 nucleotides align to TRBD2. Germline V gene lookup returns CDR1 SQVTM and CDR2 ANQGSEA. V lost 7 bases and J lost 3; bases outside the gene matches: 4. The CDR3 totals 14 residues. CDR3 in amino acids: CSAPTSGSYNEQFF. CDR3 nucleotides: TGCAGCGCCCCGACTAGCGGGAGCTACAATGAGCAGTTCTTC.

This clone was counted ten times or more. The chain is built from TRBV19 and TRBJ2-3, with 9 bases aligning to TRBD1. J was trimmed by 2 bases and V by 5 bases; bases with no gene match: 5. The CDR3 extends over 15 amino acids. Germline V lookup: CDR1 LNHDA, CDR2 SQIVND (reference sequence). The CDR3 DNA reads TGTGCCAGTAGTTCTGGACAGGGGTACACAGATACGCAGTATTTT. This translates into CASSSGQGYTDTQYF.

The chain uses TRBV7-2 and TRBJ2-1; 15 bases line up with TRBD2. V shed 4 bases, J shed 10 bases, and the junction held 8 bases outside the gene matches. CDR1 and CDR2 (germline): SGHTA, FQGNSA. The CDR3 consists of 16 residues. Here the CDR3 reads CASSSRTSGRAREQFF. In DNA form, the CDR3 reads TGTGCCAGCAGCTCACGGACTAGCGGGAGGGCCAGGGAGCAGTTCTTC.

J is TRBJ2-7 and V is TRBV6-5; 9 bases align to TRBD2. There are 16 residues in the CDR3. V lost 0 bases to trimming and J lost 3 bases; unmatched junction nucleotides: 6. CDR1 is MNHEY, CDR2 SVGAGI, per germline. The CDR3 DNA is TGTGCCAGCAGTTACTCGGGCGGGAGGGCCTTCTACGAGCAGTACTTC. This sequence encodes CASSYSGGRAFYEQYF.

J is TRBJ2-7 and V is TRBV28; TRBD2 might be the D (6 bases). V shed 1 base and J shed 0 bases, with 10 bases lying between them. Looked up from germline, CDR1 is MDHEN and CDR2 is SYDVKM. CDR3 length: 15 residues. CDR3: CASSLSGLASYEQYF. The CDR3 DNA reads TGTGCCAGCAGTTTATCGGGACTTGCCTCCTACGAGCAGTACTTC.

The V and J genes are TRBV28 and TRBJ1-4; TRBD1 is a possible D gene (5 bases). The CDR3 covers 14 residues. Germline lookup yields CDR1 MDHEN and CDR2 SYDVKM. Trimming took off 6 bases at V and 7 bases at J, with 15 bases between the two ends. CDR3 in DNA: TGTGCCAGCAGCACCCTTCCAGGGCGTGAAAAACTGTTTTTT. This encodes CASSTLPGREKLFF.

The rearrangement uses TRBV7-2 and TRBJ1-1; no clear D gene. V lost 0 bases to trimming and J lost 2 bases, with 4 bases between them. CDR3 length equals 13 residues. Germline CDR1 SGHTA, CDR2 FQGNSA. The CDR3 nucleotides read TGTGCCAGCAGCTTAGCACTTAACACTGAAGCTTTCTTT. Encoded protein: CASSLALNTEAFF.

The rearrangement links TRBV19 to TRBJ2-3; no reliable D call. Looked up from germline, CDR1 is LNHDA and CDR2 is SQIVND (reference sequence). This CDR3 contains 14 residues. V was trimmed by 4 bases and J by 2 bases, leaving 10 bases between them. The CDR3 nucleotides read TGTGCCAGTAGTAGGCTAAAAATCACAGATACGCAGTATTTT. It yields the protein CASSRLKITDTQYF.